The clone carrying this TCR beta chain was counted only a few times. This specimen comes from a study of response to subunit inactivated influenza vaccine. TCRdb itself ran the RT-PCR reads through MiXCR, one entry per CDR3 protein. This sample yields 500,000 or so distinct CDR3 sequences, of which 16% are seen a single time; approximately 3% belongs to the top ten. The TCR comes from a man in his fifties or sixties who received an inactivated influenza vaccine. The material sequenced was CD4+ T cells sorted from PBMCs, taken around 25 months after vaccination.

CDR3 region: CAISVGLAGEDEQFF. In DNA form, the CDR3 reads TGTGCCATCAGTGTGGGACTAGCGGGAGAAGATGAGCAGTTCTTC. The V call is TRBV10-3, the J call TRBJ2-1; TRBD2 agrees at 14 bases. The V gene's germline CDR1 is ENHRY and CDR2 SYGVKD. The CDR3 totals 15 residues. The J segment lost 8 bases and the V segment lost 4 bases, leaving 4 bases of the junction unmatched.